A single sample is the source of the 24 T cell receptor beta chains below, sequenced in a study of beta chain features in type 1 diabetes listed by TCRdb under 2018. Library preparation was by the immunoSEQ multiplex PCR assay. All of the isolated RNA was reverse transcribed with the High Capacity cDNA Reverse Transcription Kit, so expressed TCRB transcripts were sequenced. The clones in this table, taken by TCRdb from immuneACCESS, are in-frame only. Not every clone is retained; where verified, under half of the shortfall comes from an unresolved V gene, and the cause of the rest is unknown. Across this sample there are 350,000 to 450,000 clones, with approximately 15% seen only once. The ten largest clones take up about 0.018% of the sample. Sequencing was done on a sample of naive CD4+ T cells from blood. The cell subset or site label for this specimen denotes: true naive CD4+ T cells. These TCRs come from a woman aged 18-29 years in good health.

This clone was picked up a small number of times. This chain uses TRBV27 with TRBJ2-2; D is unclear. Germline V gene lookup returns CDR1 MNHEY and CDR2 SMNVEV (reference sequence). The CDR3 sequence is 14 residues long. The ends were cut back, 5 bases at V and 4 bases at J, with 11 bases in the middle. In nucleotides, the CDR3 is TGTGCCAGCAGTCAAAGACTCAGCACCGGGGAGCTGTTTTTT. Encoded protein: CASSQRLSTGELFF.

The rearrangement links TRBV19 to TRBJ1-4; 8 nucleotides match TRBD1. The CDR3 is 14 residues long. Looked up from germline, CDR1 is LNHDA and CDR2 is SQIVND (reference sequence). Losses at the gene ends were 10 bases for V and 5 bases for J; bases not matched to a gene: 9. CDR3 region: CATYDRGKNEKLFF. Written as DNA, the CDR3 is TGTGCCACCTACGACAGGGGAAAAAATGAAAAACTGTTTTTT.

In this sample, this clone turned up a few times. The chain carries TRBV9 and TRBJ1-2; a possible D gene is TRBD1 (5 bases). This CDR3 is 15 amino acids long. Deletions cut 0 bases from V and 0 bases from J, with 9 bases between. Germline V gives CDR1 SGDLS, CDR2 YYNGEE. The DNA for the CDR3 is TGTGCCAGCAGCGTAGGAGGCAGGGCTAACTATGGCTACACCTTC. The encoded protein is CASSVGGRANYGYTF.

The chain employs TRBV9 and TRBJ1-1, with D unclear. CDR1 is SGDLS and CDR2 is YYNGEE in the germline V gene. Between the trimmed V and J ends, which lost 3 bases and 2 bases, there was a span of 8 bases. This CDR3 has 13 residues. The CDR3 region is CASSASQNTEAFF. In DNA, the CDR3 is TGTGCCAGCAGCGCCTCACAAAACACTGAAGCTTTCTTT.

This clone was counted only a few times. In nucleotides, the CDR3 is TGTGCCAGCAGCGTACCGCTAGCGGGAGAATTCGATGAGCAGTTCTTC. It yields the protein CASSVPLAGEFDEQFF. The rearrangement joins TRBV9 to TRBJ2-1, with TRBD2 matching 10 bases. Germline CDR1 reads SGDLS; CDR2 reads YYNGEE. The CDR3 spans 16 residues. V shed 1 base, J shed 8 bases, and the junction held 9 bases outside the gene matches.

The rearrangement joins TRBV5-6 to TRBJ1-5; D possibly corresponds to TRBD1 (6 bases). From germline, CDR1 is SGHDT and CDR2 YYEEEE. V was cut by 5 bases and J by 5 bases, with 11 bases left in between. This CDR3 is 13 amino acids long. The CDR3 DNA is TGTGCCAGCAGTCAACAGGGATATCAGCCCCAGCATTTT. This encodes CASSQQGYQPQHF. Full variable domain (missing parts from reference TRBV5-6 and TRBJ1-5): DAGVTQSPTHLIKTRGQQVTLRCSPKSGHDTVSWYQQALGQGPQFIFQYYEEEERQRGNFPDRFSGHQFPNYSSELNVNALLLGDSALYLCASSQQGYQPQHFGDGTRLSIL.

The chain has TRBV5-4 and TRBJ2-3; 10 bases are shared with TRBD2. The CDR3 runs to 16 residues. V was pared by 1 base and J by 4 bases, with 6 bases of the junction left unmatched. Germline lookup yields CDR1 SGHNT and CDR2 YYREEE (reference sequence). CDR3 bases: TGTGCCAGCAGCTTGTACCTAGCGGGAGTAGCAGATACGCAGTATTTT. Protein: CASSLYLAGVADTQYF.

J is TRBJ2-7 and V is TRBV5-1, with TRBD1 matching over 7 bases. The trim removed 0 bases at V and 2 bases at J, leaving 5 bases unmatched. The CDR3 is 15 amino acids. CDR1 is SGHRS, CDR2 YFSETQ, per germline. CDR3 sequence: CASSLVTGDPYEQYF. The CDR3 DNA is TGCGCCAGCAGCTTGGTAACAGGGGATCCCTACGAGCAGTACTTC.

The table lists this clone with a few counts. The rearrangement links TRBV28 to TRBJ2-6; D is ambiguous. The germline V gene encodes CDR1 MDHEN and CDR2 SYDVKM. Trimming removed 7 bases from V and 1 base from J, with 11 bases in between. This CDR3 has 15 residues. This CDR3 is CASKSYSSGANVLTF. CDR3 bases: TGTGCCAGCAAATCCTACAGTTCTGGGGCCAACGTCCTGACTTTC.

This clone came up a few times. The chain combines TRBV9 with TRBJ2-1, with a tentative D call TRBD2 (6 bases). CDR1 SGDLS and CDR2 YYNGEE come from the germline V gene. The CDR3 length is 15 residues. Between the trimmed V and J ends, which lost 4 bases and 0 bases, there was a span of 11 bases. The CDR3 bases are TGTGCCAGCAGCCCCCACGGGGGCTCCTACAATGAGCAGTTCTTC. Its translation: CASSPHGGSYNEQFF.

The chain links TRBV5-1 to TRBJ2-5, with 12 bases matching TRBD2. V shed 0 bases and J 4 bases; nucleotides not matched to a gene: 1. Germline assignment: CDR1 SGHRS and CDR2 YFSETQ. The CDR3 consists of 15 residues. CDR3 nucleotides: TGCGCCAGCAGCTTGGAGGGACTAGCGGGAGAGACCCAGTACTTC. Its translation is CASSLEGLAGETQYF.

This clone has just a few counts. V and J are TRBV6-5 and TRBJ2-7, with 8 bases matching TRBD1. This CDR3 contains 11 residues. J was trimmed by 6 bases and V by 5 bases; bases with no gene match: 0. CDR1 MNHEY and CDR2 SVGAGI come from the germline V gene. CDR3 protein: CASSTGGEQYF. The CDR3 DNA reads as TGTGCCAGCAGTACAGGGGGCGAGCAGTACTTC.

This clone was seen only a few times. The V and J genes are TRBV25-1 and TRBJ2-1; 10 bases map to TRBD2. The V gene's germline CDR1 is MGHDK and CDR2 SYGVNS. There are 17 residues in the CDR3. The ends lost 4 bases at V and 4 bases at J; junction bases unmatched: 10. The CDR3 protein is CASSGPGIAGGYNEQFF. CDR3 in DNA: TGTGCCAGCAGTGGCCCGGGTATAGCGGGAGGTTACAATGAGCAGTTCTTC.

This chain links TRBV18 with TRBJ1-1, with D perhaps TRBD1 (5 bases). With 6 bases removed from V and 5 bases from J, the gap between germline ends came to 10 bases. The CDR3 covers 12 residues. Germline V gene lookup returns CDR1 KGHSH and CDR2 LQKENI. The CDR3 DNA reads as TGTGCCAGCTCCCGGGGGGGAACTGAAGCTTTCTTT. As protein: CASSRGGTEAFF. Looking up the rest from reference TRBV18 and TRBJ1-1 gives the full variable domain: NAGVMQNPRHLVRRRGQEARLRCSPMKGHSHVYWYRQLPEEGLKFMVYLQKENIIDESGMPKERFSAEFPKEGPSILRIQQVVRGDSAAYFCASSRGGTEAFFGQGTRLTVV.

The V gene is TRBV18, the J gene TRBJ2-5; D unresolved. The ends were cut back, 3 bases at V and 5 bases at J, with 13 bases in the middle. The germline CDR1 and CDR2 sequences are KGHSH and LQKENI. The CDR3 totals 14 residues. CDR3 sequence reads: CASSPLSVEETQYF. Written as DNA, the CDR3 is TGTGCCAGCTCACCCCTAAGCGTTGAGGAGACCCAGTACTTC.

The rearrangement joins TRBV15 to TRBJ2-7, with D perhaps TRBD1 (5 bases). V was clipped by 0 bases and J by 3 bases, with 15 bases between them. The CDR3 is 16 residues long. Germline lookup yields CDR1 LNHNV and CDR2 YYDKDF (reference sequence). The CDR3 sequence is CATSRDQGSLGYEQYF. The CDR3, as DNA: TGTGCCACCAGCAGAGATCAGGGATCCCTAGGCTACGAGCAGTACTTC. The full variable domain, rest sourced from reference TRBV15 and TRBJ2-7, is DAMVIQNPRYQVTQFGKPVTLSCSQTLNHNVMYWYQQKSSQAPKLLFHYYDKDFNNEADTPDNFQSRRPNTSFCFLDIRSPGLGDTAMYLCATSRDQGSLGYEQYFGPGTRLTVT.

There are a few counts of this clone. The chain employs TRBV18 and TRBJ1-1; D is uncertain. CDR3 length equals 15 residues. The V end was cut by 3 bases, the J end by 2 bases, with 13 bases between. Germline V lookup: CDR1 KGHSH, CDR2 LQKENI. The CDR3: CASSPRQARNTEAFF. DNA of the CDR3: TGTGCCAGCTCACCCCGACAAGCAAGAAACACTGAAGCTTTCTTT.

This clone was observed a handful of times. The chain has TRBV15 and TRBJ2-1, with 8 nucleotides matching TRBD2. Germline CDR1 reads LNHNV; CDR2 reads YYDKDF (reference sequence). The V and J ends lost 3 bases and 5 bases, in that order; junction bases with no gene match: 6. The CDR3 is made up of 15 amino acids. CDR3 nucleotide sequence: TGTGCCACCAGCAGGTCAGCGGGGGCCGACAATGAGCAGTTCTTC. This codes for CATSRSAGADNEQFF.

The table lists this clone with a few counts. V gene TRBV29-1 combines with J gene TRBJ1-1; D possibly corresponds to TRBD1 (5 bases). V lost 6 bases to trimming and J lost 9 bases, with 17 bases between them. Germline CDR1 SQVTM, CDR2 ANQGSEA. This CDR3 region has 12 residues. CDR3 DNA: TGCAGCGTCCTCGGGGGGTGGGGGAAAGCTTTCTTT. This codes for CSVLGGWGKAFF.

This chain connects TRBV29-1 to TRBJ2-2; 9 bases are shared with TRBD1. The CDR3 covers 16 residues. The J segment lost 4 bases and the V segment lost 5 bases, leaving 11 bases of the junction unmatched. Germline loops: CDR1 SQVTM, CDR2 ANQGSEA. The CDR3 bases are TGCAGCGTTCGGGGACAGGGATTTTTGGTCACCGGGGAGCTGTTTTTT. Protein product: CSVRGQGFLVTGELFF.

V gene TRBV9 combines with J gene TRBJ1-2, with D uncertain. Trimming left V 4 bases short and J 4 bases short, with 17 bases between. The CDR3 is made up of 15 amino acids. Germline V gene sequence: CDR1 SGDLS, CDR2 YYNGEE. The CDR3 loop reads CASSPEGSKFYGYTF. The DNA of the CDR3 is TGTGCCAGCAGCCCGGAGGGATCGAAATTCTATGGCTACACCTTC.

The rearrangement links TRBV27 to TRBJ2-7; 8 bases are a match to TRBD1. The V gene's germline CDR1 is MNHEY and CDR2 SMNVEV (reference sequence). V shed 5 bases and J 2 bases; nucleotides not matched to a gene: 8. The CDR3 runs 15 residues. CDR3 DNA: TGTGCCAGCAGTGACCGGGACAGGCTGACCTACGAGCAGTACTTC. Translated, it gives CASSDRDRLTYEQYF.

In its sample, this clone was seen once. The chain uses TRBV21-1 and TRBJ2-7; the table's D call TRBD2 went unverified against the DNA. TRBV21-1 is annotated as a pseudogene. The CDR3 covers 12 residues. The CDR3 is CASSRDSYEQYF. The CDR3 bases are TGTGCCAGCAGCCGCGATAGCTACGAGCAGTACTTC.

This clone was seen a few times. The chain couples TRBV7-9 to TRBJ2-3; the match to TRBD2 covers 13 bases. Germline loops: CDR1 SEHNR, CDR2 FQNEAQ (reference sequence). The CDR3 totals 16 residues. J gave up 6 bases and V 5 bases, and 8 bases lay outside the gene matches. This CDR3 reads CASSRGLAGAPDTQYF. DNA of the CDR3: TGTGCCAGCAGCCGAGGACTAGCGGGAGCACCCGATACGCAGTATTTT.